This T cell receptor beta chain was found in a study of CD8+ T cells in alopecia areata. Looking at the study overall: Dosing spanned 6 to 18 months on tofacitinib, then 6 months off drug.

With 5 bases removed from V and 6 bases from J, the gap between germline ends came to 8 bases. This CDR3 spans 11 amino acids. Germline values: CDR1 SGHNT, CDR2 YYREEE (reference sequence). RNA was extracted and reverse transcribed into cDNA as the sequencing template. Method: immunoSEQ multiplex PCR; TCRdb's copy keeps in-frame clones and lacks some. There are a few hundred thousand clones in the sample; roughly three fifths occur only once, and around 1.2% lies in the top ten. Treatment: oral pan-JAK inhibitor, 5-10 mg twice daily. This TCR came from a human donor with alopecia areata. Sequenced here: CD4+ T cells sorted from blood, sampled around week 46, from a patient treated with tofacitinib. V usage is TRBV5-4 and J usage is TRBJ1-2; D uncertain. The CDR3 loop is CASSLRDGYTF. The CDR3 DNA follows: TGTGCCAGCAGTCTACGGGATGGCTACACCTTC.